This TCR beta chain was found in a study of identical twins. Template switching created a universal primer site, and the cDNA included unique molecular identifiers. TCRdb re-called the 5' RACE reads with MiXCR, one entry per CDR3 protein. The sample gives over 550,000 distinct CDR3 sequences, just over 7% of which show up once; about 1.5% is in the top ten. Study-level points and caveats: A partial confounding effect on zero-insertion analyses could come from invariant MAIT and iNKT cells. Carriage of fewer insertions was seen in abundant cord blood beta clonotypes, whereas memory repertoires showed none.

Details on this clonotype: Its antigen is currently unknown.

The CDR3 length is 14 residues. Per the germline V gene, CDR1 is SGHTA and CDR2 is FQGNSA. The V and J ends lost 2 bases and 2 bases respectively, with 10 bases between them. Separately, the same data were catalogued under a study of yellow fever vaccine responses in identical twins. From that study: The T cell response to vaccination in identical twins was reportedly partly convergent and partly personalized.

Sequencing was performed on PBMCs. V gene TRBV7-2 combines with J gene TRBJ2-7; D uncertain. The sequence was collected from a woman between 18 and 29 years old in good health. CDR3 loop: CASSLSRQTYEQYF. The DNA for the CDR3 is TGTGCCAGCAGCTTAAGTCGGCAGACCTACGAGCAGTACTTC.